Listed below are T cell receptor beta chains from one sample, sequenced in a study of blood T cell repertoires in COVID-19. Data came from immunoSEQ multiplex PCR; TCRdb stores just in-frame clones and leaves some out. The sample yields 28,000 or so clones, approximately 86% seen once. Sequenced material: peripheral blood. These receptor sequences come from a man in his sixties with COVID-19, enrolled during active disease. Both conserved end residues are part of each CDR3. D genes are given only for firm matches. Clone size is stated in some rows and not others, as once, few, many or a class when expanded.

CDR3 DNA: TGCGCCAGCAGCTTGACCGGACAGGGTCCGCACGAAAAACTGTTTTTT; CDR3 protein: CASSLTGQGPHEKLFF; clone size: -; D gene: TRBD1; V gene: TRBV5-1; J gene: TRBJ1-4
CDR3 DNA: TGCGCCAGCAGCAGAACAGGGGGGAACACCGGGGAGCTGTTTTTT; CDR3 protein: CASSRTGGNTGELFF; clone size: -; D gene: TRBD1; V gene: TRBV5-1; J gene: TRBJ2-2
CDR3 DNA: TGTGCCAGCAGCTTGGAACAGGCAAATTCACCCCTCCACTTT; CDR3 protein: CASSLEQANSPLHF; clone size: -; D gene: -; V gene: TRBV5-6; J gene: TRBJ1-6
CDR3 DNA: TGTGCCAGCAGCCAGTGGACAGGGGGAGGAAACACCATATATTTT; CDR3 protein: CASSQWTGGGNTIYF; clone size: -; D gene: TRBD1; V gene: TRBV9; J gene: TRBJ1-3
CDR3 DNA: TGTGCCAGCAGCAGGACTGTGAACACTGAAGCTTTCTTT; CDR3 protein: CASSRTVNTEAFF; clone size: once; D gene: -; V gene: TRBV27; J gene: TRBJ1-1
CDR3 DNA: TGTGCCAGCAGCTTGGGGCCGGGTTATGGAAACACCATATATTTT; CDR3 protein: CASSLGPGYGNTIYF; clone size: -; D gene: -; V gene: TRBV7-9; J gene: TRBJ1-3
CDR3 DNA: TGTGCCAGCAGCCAAGATTGGGGAGCGAACACTGAAGCTTTCTTT; CDR3 protein: CASSQDWGANTEAFF; clone size: -; D gene: -; V gene: TRBV3-1/TRBV3-2; J gene: TRBJ1-1
CDR3 DNA: TGTGCCAGCAGTCCCGGGGGGACCCAGTACTTC; CDR3 protein: CASSPGGTQYF; clone size: -; D gene: -; V gene: TRBV28; J gene: TRBJ2-5
CDR3 DNA: TGTGCCAGCAGTTACCGACGGGGGGGAAGCAATCAGCCCCAGCATTTT; CDR3 protein: CASSYRRGGSNQPQHF; clone size: -; D gene: -; V gene: TRBV6-2/TRBV6-3; J gene: TRBJ1-5
CDR3 DNA: TGTGCCAGCAGTGTCCGGGAGAACACTGAAGCTTTCTTT; CDR3 protein: CASSVRENTEAFF; clone size: -; D gene: -; V gene: TRBV6-2/TRBV6-3; J gene: TRBJ1-1
CDR3 DNA: TGTGCCAGCAGTGAGCTAGGGTCCGGGGGGGACGAGCAGTACTTC; CDR3 protein: CASSELGSGGDEQYF; clone size: -; D gene: TRBD2; V gene: TRBV2; J gene: TRBJ2-7
CDR3 DNA: TGTGCCAGCAGCTCGACTAACATTCAGTACTTC; CDR3 protein: CASSSTNIQYF; clone size: -; D gene: -; V gene: TRBV11-2; J gene: TRBJ2-4
CDR3 DNA: TGTGCCAGTACCACAGGGGAAGGAACAGATACGCAGTATTTT; CDR3 protein: CASTTGEGTDTQYF; clone size: -; D gene: TRBD1; V gene: TRBV19; J gene: TRBJ2-3
CDR3 DNA: TGTGCCAGCAGCTTAGGCCCCGCCGGGAATCAGCCCCAGCATTTT; CDR3 protein: CASSLGPAGNQPQHF; clone size: -; D gene: -; V gene: TRBV7-6; J gene: TRBJ1-5
CDR3 DNA: TGCAGTGCTACTGACTTGTCAGACACTGAAGCTTTCTTT; CDR3 protein: CSATDLSDTEAFF; clone size: once; D gene: -; V gene: TRBV20-1; J gene: TRBJ1-1
CDR3 DNA: TGTGCCAGCAGTGAATCGTCCAACCCCAGGGGGAACACTGAAGCTTTCTTT; CDR3 protein: CASSESSNPRGNTEAFF; clone size: -; D gene: -; V gene: TRBV25-1; J gene: TRBJ1-1
CDR3 DNA: TGTGCCATCAGCGAGGACAGGGGCGGAACTAATGAAAAACTGTTTTTT; CDR3 protein: CAISEDRGGTNEKLFF; clone size: -; D gene: TRBD1; V gene: TRBV10-3; J gene: TRBJ1-4
CDR3 DNA: TGTGCCAGCAGCTTGGGACTAGCGGGAGGGACAGATACGCAGTATTTT; CDR3 protein: CASSLGLAGGTDTQYF; clone size: -; D gene: TRBD2; V gene: TRBV7-2; J gene: TRBJ2-3
CDR3 DNA: TGTGCCATCAGTGAGAATCCCCTACTAGATGGAGAGACCCAGTACTTC; CDR3 protein: CAISENPLLDGETQYF; clone size: -; D gene: -; V gene: TRBV10-3; J gene: TRBJ2-5
CDR3 DNA: TGCAGCGTTAATTGGGGAGTCAATCAGCCCCAGCATTTT; CDR3 protein: CSVNWGVNQPQHF; clone size: -; D gene: -; V gene: TRBV29-1; J gene: TRBJ1-5
CDR3 DNA: TGTGCCTGGAGTGAGGGGCTAGCGGGAGGCGAGCAGTACTTC; CDR3 protein: CAWSEGLAGGEQYF; clone size: -; D gene: TRBD2; V gene: TRBV30; J gene: TRBJ2-7
CDR3 DNA: TGTGCCAGTAGTCCTGCAGGGCCGAATCAGCCCCAGCATTTT; CDR3 protein: CASSPAGPNQPQHF; clone size: -; D gene: -; V gene: TRBV19; J gene: TRBJ1-5
CDR3 DNA: TGTGCCAGCAGTCCCGACAGGTTCCCCTACGAGCAGTACTTC; CDR3 protein: CASSPDRFPYEQYF; clone size: -; D gene: -; V gene: TRBV6-5; J gene: TRBJ2-7
CDR3 DNA: TGTGCCAGCAGTCCTGGGACAGGCGTCCAAGAGACCCAGTACTTC; CDR3 protein: CASSPGTGVQETQYF; clone size: -; D gene: TRBD1; V gene: TRBV27; J gene: TRBJ2-5
CDR3 DNA: TGTGCCAGCAGAGCTAGGGGGACAGGGTATTCACCCCTCCACTTT; CDR3 protein: CASRARGTGYSPLHF; clone size: -; D gene: TRBD1; V gene: TRBV6-5; J gene: TRBJ1-6
CDR3 DNA: TGTGCCACCACAACAGGGGGCGAAGTCTACGAGCAGTACTTC; CDR3 protein: CATTTGGEVYEQYF; clone size: -; D gene: TRBD1; V gene: TRBV10-3; J gene: TRBJ2-7
CDR3 DNA: TGTGCCAGCAGCGTAGCTTGGACAGGGGCGCAGTATTTT; CDR3 protein: CASSVAWTGAQYF; clone size: few; D gene: TRBD1; V gene: TRBV9; J gene: TRBJ2-3
CDR3 DNA: TGTGCCAGCAGTTTTGTCAGTCCCAACTATGGCTACACCTTC; CDR3 protein: CASSFVSPNYGYTF; clone size: -; D gene: -; V gene: TRBV28; J gene: TRBJ1-2
CDR3 DNA: TGCGCCAGCAGCCTTTCTGGAAACACCATATATTTT; CDR3 protein: CASSLSGNTIYF; clone size: -; D gene: -; V gene: TRBV5-1; J gene: TRBJ1-3
CDR3 DNA: TGTGCCAGCAGCATGGGACAGGGGAACACTGAAGCTTTCTTT; CDR3 protein: CASSMGQGNTEAFF; clone size: large; D gene: TRBD1; V gene: TRBV13; J gene: TRBJ1-1
CDR3 DNA: TGCGCCAGCAGGGACAGGGGCTACGAGCAGTACTTC; CDR3 protein: CASRDRGYEQYF; clone size: -; D gene: TRBD1; V gene: TRBV10-2; J gene: TRBJ2-7
CDR3 DNA: TGTGCCAGCAGCTTTCGACGACAGCGGGGAGCTTTCTTT; CDR3 protein: CASSFRRQRGAFF; clone size: -; D gene: -; V gene: TRBV3-1/TRBV3-2; J gene: TRBJ1-1
CDR3 DNA: TGTGCCAGCAGTTCGGTGTGGGAGTCCTACGAGCAGTACTTC; CDR3 protein: CASSSVWESYEQYF; clone size: -; D gene: -; V gene: TRBV6-2/TRBV6-3; J gene: TRBJ2-7
CDR3 DNA: TGTGCCACTAGGGGGAAACAATGGGACAACGAGCAGTACTTC; CDR3 protein: CATRGKQWDNEQYF; clone size: -; D gene: -; V gene: TRBV19; J gene: TRBJ2-7
CDR3 DNA: TGTGCCAGCAGCCTGGGACAGGGGGCGACTGAAGCTTTCTTT; CDR3 protein: CASSLGQGATEAFF; clone size: -; D gene: TRBD1; V gene: TRBV5-4; J gene: TRBJ1-1
CDR3 DNA: TGTGCCAGCAGCTTATCCTACGGGACAGGGTTATATGGCTACACCTTC; CDR3 protein: CASSLSYGTGLYGYTF; clone size: -; D gene: TRBD1; V gene: TRBV5-6; J gene: TRBJ1-2
CDR3 DNA: TGTGCCAGCAGCCAAGGCCTATCTGGCTACACCTTC; CDR3 protein: CASSQGLSGYTF; clone size: -; D gene: -; V gene: TRBV14; J gene: TRBJ1-2
CDR3 DNA: TGTGCCAGCAGTTTAGGGGCGGACCTCACCGGTGAAGCTTTCTTT; CDR3 protein: CASSLGADLTGEAFF; clone size: few; D gene: -; V gene: TRBV27; J gene: TRBJ1-1
CDR3 DNA: TGTGCCAGCAGTGAGGTCCAGGGATCAAGCTATGGCTACACCTTC; CDR3 protein: CASSEVQGSSYGYTF; clone size: few; D gene: -; V gene: TRBV2; J gene: TRBJ1-2
CDR3 DNA: TGTGCCAGCAGTTTATGGGACAGGGGGCGCAGCAATCAGCCCCAGCATTTT; CDR3 protein: CASSLWDRGRSNQPQHF; clone size: -; D gene: TRBD1; V gene: TRBV28; J gene: TRBJ1-5
CDR3 DNA: TGTGCCGCGAGCACAGATACGCAGTATTTT; CDR3 protein: CAASTDTQYF; clone size: -; D gene: -; V gene: TRBV6-5; J gene: TRBJ2-3
CDR3 DNA: TGTGCCAGCAGTTTACTCAGCGAAGAGACCCAGTACTTC; CDR3 protein: CASSLLSEETQYF; clone size: -; D gene: -; V gene: TRBV28; J gene: TRBJ2-5
CDR3 DNA: TGTGCCAGCAGCTTGTGGGGACAGAACACTGAAGCTTTCTTT; CDR3 protein: CASSLWGQNTEAFF; clone size: -; D gene: -; V gene: TRBV5-5; J gene: TRBJ1-1
CDR3 DNA: TGCAGCACGGACAGCCCCTATGGCTACACCTTC; CDR3 protein: CSTDSPYGYTF; clone size: -; D gene: -; V gene: TRBV20-1; J gene: TRBJ1-2
CDR3 DNA: TGTGCCAGCAGCCATTACAACCGGGACAGGGTAAACTATGGCTACACCTTC; CDR3 protein: CASSHYNRDRVNYGYTF; clone size: once; D gene: TRBD1; V gene: TRBV3-1/TRBV3-2; J gene: TRBJ1-2
CDR3 DNA: TGTGCCAGCAGTCCGATATCCAGACATACCGGGACAGGGGTTGATGAGCAGTTCTTC; CDR3 protein: CASSPISRHTGTGVDEQFF; clone size: once; D gene: TRBD1; V gene: TRBV28; J gene: TRBJ2-1
CDR3 DNA: TGTGCCAGCAGTTTATCGGCCAGGGGGATGGACCTAAAACTGTTTTTT; CDR3 protein: CASSLSARGMDLKLFF; clone size: -; D gene: TRBD1; V gene: TRBV27; J gene: TRBJ1-4
CDR3 DNA: TGTGCCAGCAGCAGACGGGGGAGCACTGAAGCTTTCTTT; CDR3 protein: CASSRRGSTEAFF; clone size: -; D gene: -; V gene: TRBV11-3; J gene: TRBJ1-1
CDR3 DNA: TGTGCCAGCAGTGAAGCGCTTGCGGGACTAGGTCGCTTTGAGCAGTACTTC; CDR3 protein: CASSEALAGLGRFEQYF; clone size: -; D gene: TRBD2; V gene: TRBV6-1; J gene: TRBJ2-7
CDR3 DNA: TGCGCCAGCAGTAAGACTAGCTACAATGAGCAGTTCTTC; CDR3 protein: CASSKTSYNEQFF; clone size: -; D gene: -; V gene: TRBV4-1; J gene: TRBJ2-1
CDR3 DNA: TGTGCCAGCAGGAGGGCTAGCGGAAATGAGCAGTTCTTC; CDR3 protein: CASRRASGNEQFF; clone size: -; D gene: TRBD2; V gene: TRBV25-1; J gene: TRBJ2-1
CDR3 DNA: TGTGCCAGCAGTGATTTCGCGGTACTAGCGGACAGACAAGAGACCCAGTACTTC; CDR3 protein: CASSDFAVLADRQETQYF; clone size: -; D gene: TRBD2; V gene: TRBV6-4; J gene: TRBJ2-5
CDR3 DNA: TGTGCCAGCAATCCATCTAGACTAGCCTACGAGCAGTACTTC; CDR3 protein: CASNPSRLAYEQYF; clone size: -; D gene: -; V gene: TRBV2; J gene: TRBJ2-7